Presented here are 6 T cell receptor beta chains from one specimen sequenced in a study of blood T cell repertoires in COVID-19. Clones were sequenced by immunoSEQ multiplex PCR, and TCRdb holds only the in-frame ones, with some missing. The table has 65,000 to 95,000 clones, roughly 87% seen once. The specimen sequenced was peripheral blood. The receptor source for this set is a man aged 30-40 years with acute or convalescent COVID-19.

This rearrangement joins TRBV6-6 to TRBJ1-3; 7 nucleotides line up with TRBD1. Germline V gene sequence: CDR1 MNHNY, CDR2 SVGAGI (reference sequence). This CDR3 region has 14 residues. J was trimmed by 1 base and V by 8 bases; bases with no gene match: 5. CDR3 coding DNA: TGTGCCAGCGGGACAGTTACTTCTGGAAACACCATATATTTT. Its translation is CASGTVTSGNTIYF.

This chain connects TRBV28 to TRBJ1-5; unclear D gene. With 3 bases removed from V and 2 bases from J, the gap between germline ends came to 8 bases. The length of the CDR3 is 14 residues. CDR1 and CDR2 (germline): MDHEN, SYDVKM. CDR3 nucleotides: TGTGCCAGCAGTTTGATAACTGGCAATCAGCCCCAGCATTTT. Amino acid sequence: CASSLITGNQPQHF.

V gene TRBV14 combines with J gene TRBJ1-2, with 8 nucleotides matching TRBD1. Germline V gene lookup returns CDR1 SGHDN and CDR2 FVKESK. The junction had 14 bases not matched to a gene; V was cut back by 6 bases and J by 5 bases. The CDR3 covers 16 residues. CDR3 residues: CASSRIQGARLYGYTF. The DNA for the CDR3 is TGTGCCAGCAGTCGCATTCAGGGGGCGAGGTTGTATGGCTACACCTTC.

The J gene is TRBJ2-5, the V gene TRBV24-1; possible D gene TRBD2, 5 bases. Germline lookup yields CDR1 KGHDR and CDR2 SFDVKD. This CDR3 spans 13 amino acids. V lost 4 bases and J lost 1, with 6 bases in between. The CDR3 sequence: CATSERVQETQYF. The CDR3 DNA sequence: TGTGCCACCAGTGAGCGGGTCCAAGAGACCCAGTACTTC.

The genes are TRBV28 and TRBJ2-5; tentative D call: TRBD2 (6 bases). The germline V and J ends were trimmed by 5 bases and 1 base, with 14 bases remaining between them. The CDR3 is made up of 15 amino acids. Germline V gene lookup returns CDR1 MDHEN and CDR2 SYDVKM. CDR3 nucleotides: TGTGCCAGCAGTCAAGGGAGGTCCTTCCAAGAGACCCAGTACTTC. It yields the protein CASSQGRSFQETQYF.

This clone has just a few counts. The chain is built from TRBV30 and TRBJ2-3; D might be TRBD1 (6 bases). V dropped 0 bases and J dropped 4 bases, with 11 bases sitting between them. There are 14 residues in the CDR3. From germline, CDR1 is GTSNPN and CDR2 SVGIG (reference sequence). The DNA for the CDR3 is TGTGCCTGGAGTGTGGTGAACAGGGCAGATACGCAGTATTTT. This sequence encodes CAWSVVNRADTQYF.